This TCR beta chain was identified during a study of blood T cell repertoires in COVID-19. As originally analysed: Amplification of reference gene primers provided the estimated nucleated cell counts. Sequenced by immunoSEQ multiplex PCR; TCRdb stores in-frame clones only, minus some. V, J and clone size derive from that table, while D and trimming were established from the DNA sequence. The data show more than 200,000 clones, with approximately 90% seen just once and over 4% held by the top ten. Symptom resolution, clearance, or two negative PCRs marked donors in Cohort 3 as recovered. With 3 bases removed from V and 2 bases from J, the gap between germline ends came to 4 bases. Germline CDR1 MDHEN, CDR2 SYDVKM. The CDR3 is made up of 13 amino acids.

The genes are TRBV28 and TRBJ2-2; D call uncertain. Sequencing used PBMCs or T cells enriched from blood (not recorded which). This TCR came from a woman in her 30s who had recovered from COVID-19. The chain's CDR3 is CASSFSNTGELFF. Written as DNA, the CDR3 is TGTGCCAGCAGTTTTAGCAACACCGGGGAGCTGTTTTTT.